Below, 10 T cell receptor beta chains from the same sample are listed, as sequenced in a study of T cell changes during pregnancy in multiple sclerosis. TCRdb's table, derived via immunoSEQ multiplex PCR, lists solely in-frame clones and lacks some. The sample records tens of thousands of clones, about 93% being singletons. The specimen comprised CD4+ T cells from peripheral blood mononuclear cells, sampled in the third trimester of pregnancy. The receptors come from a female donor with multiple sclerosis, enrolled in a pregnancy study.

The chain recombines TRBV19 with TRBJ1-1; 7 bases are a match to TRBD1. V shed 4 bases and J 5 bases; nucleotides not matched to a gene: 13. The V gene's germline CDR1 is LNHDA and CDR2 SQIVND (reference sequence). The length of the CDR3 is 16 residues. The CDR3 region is CASSTLPLTGQTEAFF. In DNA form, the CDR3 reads TGTGCCAGTAGTACGTTACCCCTGACAGGGCAAACTGAAGCTTTCTTT.

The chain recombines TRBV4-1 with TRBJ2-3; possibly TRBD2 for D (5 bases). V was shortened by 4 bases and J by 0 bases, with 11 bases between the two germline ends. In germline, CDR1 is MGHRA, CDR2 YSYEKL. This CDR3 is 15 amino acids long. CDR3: CASSRFSGSTDTQYF. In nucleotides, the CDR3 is TGCGCCAGCAGCCGATTTTCGGGGAGCACAGATACGCAGTATTTT.

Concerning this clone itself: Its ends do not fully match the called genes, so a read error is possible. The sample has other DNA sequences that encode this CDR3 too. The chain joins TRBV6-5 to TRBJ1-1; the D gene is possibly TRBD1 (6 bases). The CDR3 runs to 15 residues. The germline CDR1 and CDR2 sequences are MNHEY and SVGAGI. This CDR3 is CASSYSRQGNTEAFF. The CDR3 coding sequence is TGTGCCAGCAGTTACTCTCGGCAGGGGAACACTGAAGCTTTTTTT.

CDR3 DNA sequence: TGTGCCATCAGTCCCGGGACAGTGAACACTGAAGCTTTCTTT. It yields the protein CAISPGTVNTEAFF. The chain links TRBV10-3 to TRBJ1-1, with 7 bases fitting TRBD1. Germline V lookup: CDR1 ENHRY, CDR2 SYGVKD. V trimming: 5 bases; J trimming: 0 bases; junction bases outside the gene matches: 3. The CDR3 runs 14 residues.

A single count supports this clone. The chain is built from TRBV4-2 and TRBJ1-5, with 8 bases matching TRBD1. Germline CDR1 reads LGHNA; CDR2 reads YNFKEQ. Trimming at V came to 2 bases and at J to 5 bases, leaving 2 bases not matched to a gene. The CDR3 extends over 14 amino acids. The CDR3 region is CASSQLDRDQPQHF. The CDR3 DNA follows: TGTGCCAGCAGCCAATTGGACAGGGATCAGCCCCAGCATTTT.

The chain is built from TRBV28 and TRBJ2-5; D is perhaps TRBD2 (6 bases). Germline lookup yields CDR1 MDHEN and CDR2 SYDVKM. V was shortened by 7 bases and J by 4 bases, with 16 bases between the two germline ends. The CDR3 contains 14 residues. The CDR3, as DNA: TGTGCCAGCAACCCACTAGCTAAAGGAGAGACCCAGTACTTC. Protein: CASNPLAKGETQYF.

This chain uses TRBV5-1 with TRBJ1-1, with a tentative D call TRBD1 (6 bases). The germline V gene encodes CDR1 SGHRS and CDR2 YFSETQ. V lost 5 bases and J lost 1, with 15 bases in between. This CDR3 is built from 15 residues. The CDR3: CASSNQGHGNTEAFF. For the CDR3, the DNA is TGCGCCAGCAGTAATCAGGGACATGGGAACACTGAAGCTTTCTTT.

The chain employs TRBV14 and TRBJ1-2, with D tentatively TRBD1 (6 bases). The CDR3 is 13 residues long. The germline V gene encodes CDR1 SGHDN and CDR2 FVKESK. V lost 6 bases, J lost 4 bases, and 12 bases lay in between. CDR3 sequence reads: CASSRVQGYGYTF. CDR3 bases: TGTGCCAGCAGTCGGGTACAGGGCTATGGCTACACCTTC.

The CDR3 coding sequence is TGTGCCAGCAGTTTAAGCCCGGACAGGGGGCGAGGCTACACCTTC. The encoded protein is CASSLSPDRGRGYTF. The chain recombines TRBV27 with TRBJ1-2; TRBD1 matches at 11 bases. Germline CDR1 and CDR2: MNHEY and SMNVEV (reference sequence). CDR3 length: 15 residues. J lost 8 bases, V lost 2 bases, and 7 bases had no gene match.

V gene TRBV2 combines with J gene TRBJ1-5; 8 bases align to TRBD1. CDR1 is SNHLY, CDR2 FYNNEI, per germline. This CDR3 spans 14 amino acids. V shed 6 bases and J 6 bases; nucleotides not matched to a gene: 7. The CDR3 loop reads CASSIQGAAQPQHF. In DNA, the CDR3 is TGTGCCAGCAGCATTCAGGGGGCGGCTCAGCCCCAGCATTTT.